These 18 T cell receptor beta chains came from one sample sequenced in a study of cytomegalovirus exposure and HLA in healthy donors (dated by TCRdb to the late 2010s). The method behind the library was the immunoSEQ multiplex PCR assay. A mixture of 60 forward primers for TCR Vbeta segments and 13 reverse primers for TCR Jbeta segments was used in the multiplex PCR. The immuneACCESS repertoire file appears here via TCRdb, limited to in-frame rearrangements. These files lack a portion of the clones; in checked studies, under half of the deficit traces to unresolved V genes, and the cause of the others is not known. The sample records around 200,000 clones, 82% of which are singletons. The ten most abundant clones make up more than 0.5% of the sample. The sample was PBMCs. Every receptor here comes from a woman in her thirties or forties in good health and CMV-seronegative.

The rearrangement joins TRBV9 to TRBJ2-7, with TRBD1 as a possible D gene (5 bases). In germline, CDR1 is SGDLS, CDR2 YYNGEE. V was shortened by 3 bases and J by 2 bases, with 9 bases between the two germline ends. The CDR3 extends over 13 amino acids. This chain's CDR3 is CASSGSGPYEQYF. The CDR3 DNA follows: TGTGCCAGCAGCGGGTCAGGGCCCTACGAGCAGTACTTC.

The J gene is TRBJ2-3, the V gene TRBV15; TRBD2 matches at 7 bases. Germline V lookup: CDR1 LNHNV, CDR2 YYDKDF (reference sequence). The V segment lost 8 bases and the J segment 4 bases; nucleotides outside the gene matches: 6. The CDR3 spans 13 residues. The CDR3 DNA reads as TGTGCCACCGGGAGGGGCCTGGCAGATACGCAGTATTTT. Residues: CATGRGLADTQYF.

The chain recombines TRBV28 with TRBJ1-5; 10 nucleotides agree with TRBD1. The CDR3 is 16 residues long. CDR1 MDHEN and CDR2 SYDVKM come from the germline V gene. J was trimmed by 7 bases and V by 4 bases; bases with no gene match: 10. The CDR3 bases are TGTGCCAGCAGTTACACGACAGGGGGCGCGGGACAGCCCCAGCATTTT. Its protein product is CASSYTTGGAGQPQHF.

V usage is TRBV7-9 and J usage is TRBJ1-2, with 7 bases that match TRBD1. The J segment lost 7 bases and the V segment lost 1 base, leaving 9 bases of the junction unmatched. The CDR3 has 15 residues. Germline V gene lookup returns CDR1 SEHNR and CDR2 FQNEAQ (reference sequence). The CDR3 nucleotides are TGTGCCAGCAGCTTAGTAGGGACAGCCTCCAGTGGCTACACCTTC. Translated: CASSLVGTASSGYTF.

This rearrangement joins TRBV7-9 to TRBJ2-3; 8 bases line up with TRBD2. In germline, CDR1 is SEHNR, CDR2 FQNEAQ (reference sequence). Germline trimming cut 7 bases from V and 2 bases from J; bases unmatched to any gene: 8. This CDR3 spans 15 amino acids. In DNA form, the CDR3 reads TGTGCCAGCACCCATAGCGGGGACCTCACAGATACGCAGTATTTT. It translates to CASTHSGDLTDTQYF.

As DNA, the CDR3 is TGTGCCAGCAGCCCCGCGGGGGGGTCACCCCTCCACTTT. It translates to CASSPAGGSPLHF. The chain has TRBV6-6 and TRBJ1-6; the D gene is possibly TRBD1 (5 bases). V shed 6 bases and J shed 10 bases, with 13 bases lying between them. Looked up from germline, CDR1 is MNHNY and CDR2 is SVGAGI (reference sequence). This CDR3 spans 13 amino acids.

This chain joins TRBV5-6 and TRBJ2-7; no definite D call. Germline V gene data show CDR1 as SGHDT and CDR2 as YYEEEE. Trimming stripped 3 bases from V and 6 bases from J, with 13 bases between. This CDR3 has 13 amino acids. The CDR3 here is CASSSFLLPEQYF. The CDR3 DNA sequence: TGTGCCAGCAGCTCTTTCCTTCTCCCCGAGCAGTACTTC. Using reference TRBV5-6 and TRBJ2-7 for the parts outside the CDR3, the full variable domain is DAGVTQSPTHLIKTRGQQVTLRCSPKSGHDTVSWYQQALGQGPQFIFQYYEEEERQRGNFPDRFSGHQFPNYSSELNVNALLLGDSALYLCASSSFLLPEQYFGPGTRLTVT.

V is TRBV5-5 and J is TRBJ1-5; TRBD1 matches 9 bases. V shed 4 bases and J 5 bases; nucleotides not matched to a gene: 7. CDR1 is SGHKS and CDR2 is YYEKEE in the germline V gene (reference sequence). This CDR3 spans 15 amino acids. The DNA for the CDR3 is TGTGCCAGCAGCGGAAAGGACAGGGGTTATCAGCCCCAGCATTTT. Amino acid sequence: CASSGKDRGYQPQHF.

The chain couples TRBV5-1 to TRBJ2-5, with 7 nucleotides matching TRBD1. The last part of the DNA fits TRBJ2-7 better; the J call may be wrong. The CDR3 is 13 amino acids. CDR1 and CDR2 from the germline V gene are SGHRS and YFSETQ. The CDR3 region has the DNA TGCGCCAGCAGCAAGGACAGGATCTACGAGCAGTACTTC. Translation gives CASSKDRIYEQYF.

Concerning this clone: Other DNA sequences in this specimen translate into the identical CDR3. The V and J genes are TRBV9 and TRBJ2-3; TRBD2 matches at 7 bases. Germline trimming cut 0 bases from V and 3 bases from J; bases unmatched to any gene: 4. Germline V lookup: CDR1 SGDLS, CDR2 YYNGEE. The CDR3 contains 15 residues. This chain's CDR3 is CASSVGGGGTDTQYF. CDR3 sequence (DNA): TGTGCCAGCAGCGTAGGCGGGGGAGGAACAGATACGCAGTATTTT.

The count of this clone is one. V gene TRBV4-3 combines with J gene TRBJ2-3, with a weak D call TRBD1 (7 bases). This CDR3 region has 17 residues. V was shortened by 0 bases and J by 3 bases, with 16 bases between the two germline ends. In germline, CDR1 is LGHNA, CDR2 YSLEER. In nucleotides, the CDR3 is TGCGCCAGCAGCCAAGATAGGAGGGCAGGGGGAACAGATACGCAGTATTTT. Encoded protein: CASSQDRRAGGTDTQYF.

This clone was seen a single time. This chain links TRBV10-2 with TRBJ1-4, with a weak D call TRBD1 (6 bases). From germline, CDR1 is WSHSY and CDR2 SAAADI. This CDR3 is built from 15 residues. V lost 0 bases to trimming and J lost 6 bases, with 11 bases between them. The CDR3 region is CASSESGTGHEKLFF. CDR3 DNA sequence: TGCGCCAGCAGTGAGTCGGGAACAGGGCATGAAAAACTGTTTTTT.

This clone is a singleton in its sample. The V gene is TRBV4-3, the J gene TRBJ2-1; 7 nucleotides agree with TRBD2. The germline V gene encodes CDR1 LGHNA and CDR2 YSLEER. Trimming at V came to 1 base and at J to 5 bases, leaving 8 bases not matched to a gene. This CDR3 region has 16 residues. The CDR3 nucleotides read TGCGCCAGCAGCCAAGGCCGGGCGGGGGTAAACAATGAGCAGTTCTTC. It yields the protein CASSQGRAGVNNEQFF.

This clone was observed once. The chain combines TRBV10-3 with TRBJ2-1; TRBD1 matches 11 bases. Trimming took 5 bases from V and 8 from J; bases not matched to a gene: 8. Per the germline V gene, CDR1 is ENHRY and CDR2 is SYGVKD. The CDR3 contains 15 residues. CDR3 loop: CAISKRTGGEDEQFF. CDR3 DNA: TGTGCCATCAGTAAACGGACAGGGGGCGAGGATGAGCAGTTCTTC.

The chain uses TRBV19 and TRBJ2-2; 10 nucleotides align to TRBD2. The CDR3 consists of 16 residues. V lost 5 bases, J lost 7 bases, and 10 bases stayed unmatched. The germline V gene has CDR1 LNHDA and CDR2 SQIVND (reference sequence). The CDR3 sequence: CASSPWERGGSGELFF. The CDR3, as DNA: TGTGCCAGTAGTCCGTGGGAGCGGGGGGGGAGCGGGGAGCTGTTTTTT.

The V gene is TRBV7-3, the J gene TRBJ2-1; TRBD1 might be the D (6 bases). The CDR3 is 14 amino acids. V lost 1 base and J lost 8, with 12 bases in between. Looked up from germline, CDR1 is SGHTA and CDR2 is FQGTGA. The chain's CDR3 is CASSLNRVSDEQFF. DNA for the CDR3: TGTGCCAGCAGCTTAAACAGGGTTAGTGATGAGCAGTTCTTC.

The genes are TRBV19 and TRBJ2-3, with 10 positions matching TRBD2. Germline CDR1 LNHDA, CDR2 SQIVND (reference sequence). CDR3 length: 14 amino acids. V shed 10 bases, J shed 0 bases, and the junction held 4 bases outside the gene matches. The CDR3 region has the DNA TGTGCCACCGAGACTAGCGGGAGCACAGATACGCAGTATTTT. Protein: CATETSGSTDTQYF.

The chain couples TRBV28 to TRBJ1-6; 9 nucleotides line up with TRBD1. The trim removed 7 bases at V and 7 bases at J, leaving 11 bases unmatched. Looked up from germline, CDR1 is MDHEN and CDR2 is SYDVKM. The CDR3 is made up of 16 amino acids. This CDR3 is CASTSPSGTGNSPLHF. The DNA of the CDR3 is TGTGCCAGCACCTCTCCCTCGGGGACAGGGAATTCACCCCTCCACTTT.